Listed below are T cell receptor beta chains from one sample, sequenced in a study of regulatory T cells in long-lasting Graves disease. TCRdb re-derived calls from the multiplex PCR reads in MiXCR, one entry per CDR3 protein. The table includes approximately 400,000 distinct CDR3 sequences, 20% to 30% detected once. The sample in question was peripheral blood mononuclear cells (PBMCs), obtained when the disease was refractory, from a patient treated with antithyroid drugs. These receptors all come from a female donor with Graves disease. CDR3s include the opening cysteine and the closing phenylalanine or tryptophan. A D gene is named only where the DNA matches it firmly. Only part of the rows carry a size: once, few, many, or a class if the clone is expanded.

v_call,j_call,d_call,clone_size,cdr3_nt,cdr3_aa
TRBV28,TRBJ2-7,NA,many,TGTGCCAGCTTTTTGACTATCTACGAGCAGTACTTC,CASFLTIYEQYF
TRBV27,TRBJ2-7,NA,many,TGTGCCAGCTCTACCCCAGACGACCAGGCACTTCTCTCCTACGAGCAGTACTTC,CASSTPDDQALLSYEQYF
TRBV6-2/TRBV6-3,TRBJ1-2,NA,NA,TGTGCCAGCAGGTCCACAGGGAACTATGGCTACACCTTC,CASRSTGNYGYTF
TRBV9,TRBJ2-2,NA,NA,TGTGCCAGCAATTTGGGGGAGAGGAACACCGGGAAGCTGTTTTTT,CASNLGERNTGKLFF
TRBV20-1,TRBJ1-1,NA,few,TGCAGTGCTAATCAGGGTTGGAACACTGAAGCTTTCTTT,CSANQGWNTEAFF
TRBV15,TRBJ2-5,TRBD2,many,TGTGCCACCAGGGAGACTAGCGTCCAAGAGACCCAGTACTTC,CATRETSVQETQYF
TRBV27,TRBJ2-5,TRBD2,few,TGTGCCAGCAGTCCGGGGACTAGCGGGGCTGAGACCCAGTACTTC,CASSPGTSGAETQYF
TRBV15,TRBJ2-7,NA,NA,TGTGCCACCAGCGGGGTCGGGCAGGGGAGACGCGAGCAGTACTTC,CATSGVGQGRREQYF
TRBV5-1,TRBJ1-5,NA,many,TGCGCCAGCAGGAACGGCAGCAATCAGCCCCAGCATTTT,CASRNGSNQPQHF
TRBV11-3,TRBJ1-1,NA,once,TGTGCCAGCAGCTACATAGGCAGCGGCACTGAAGCTTTCTTT,CASSYIGSGTEAFF
TRBV20-1,TRBJ2-7,NA,many,TGCAGTGCCCCACACCGGGACCCCGCCGCCTACGAGCAGTACTTC,CSAPHRDPAAYEQYF
TRBV20-1,TRBJ1-6,NA,few,TGCAGTGCTAGTCTCCCCGACAATTCACCCCTCCACTTT,CSASLPDNSPLHF